This T cell receptor beta chain was retrieved from a study of control samples from healthy donors and cancer patients. TCRdb's copy holds only in-frame clones and misses some; the assay was immunoSEQ multiplex PCR. The table records some 120,000 clones, roughly nine tenths of them present only once. The V gene end was trimmed by 4 bases and the J gene end by 0 bases; junction bases not matched to a gene: 2. The CDR3 spans 14 residues. Per the germline V gene, CDR1 is SGHRS and CDR2 is YFSETQ. The receptor's source is a woman aged 18-35 years in good health. This chain links TRBV5-1 with TRBJ2-3, with 7 bases matching TRBD2. The sequenced material came from blood. CDR3 amino acids: CASSISGSTDTQYF. The CDR3 DNA sequence: TGCGCCAGCAGCATTAGCGGGAGCACAGATACGCAGTATTTT.